This T cell receptor (beta chain) was recovered during a study of cytomegalovirus exposure and HLA in healthy donors. Notes on the study in general: Through in vitro validation, a few CMV-associated chains were shown to be specific for CMV antigens.

Data came from immunoSEQ multiplex PCR; TCRdb stores just in-frame clones and leaves some out. The sample includes 140,000 or so clones, 85% to 90% of them seen just once. V was trimmed by 8 bases and J by 5 bases, leaving 13 bases between them. This CDR3 spans 13 amino acids. The germline V gene has CDR1 MNHEY and CDR2 SMNVEV (reference sequence). Separate from the roughly 710-subject first cohort, the roughly 120-subject validation cohort was the one that the donors belonged to. Only one count was recorded for this clone. Its target is unknown. The chain uses TRBV27 and TRBJ1-5; D call uncertain. This TCR came from a woman in her twenties or thirties in good health and CMV-seropositive. Sequencing used PBMCs. CDR3 loop: CASLRGGHQPQHF. In nucleotides, the CDR3 is TGTGCCAGCCTACGGGGAGGTCATCAGCCCCAGCATTTT.